The sequence of this T cell receptor beta chain was determined in a study of shared clonotypes between healthy human individuals. V was pared by 4 bases and J by 8 bases, with 6 bases of the junction left unmatched. CDR3 length: 14 amino acids. TCRdb's copy holds only in-frame clones and misses some; the assay was immunoSEQ multiplex PCR. The sample shows about 2 million clones, 90% to 95% of them seen only once. The sequence was collected from a man aged 18 to 29 in good health. This sequence joins TRBV5-3 and TRBJ1-4; the match to TRBD1 covers 9 bases. TRBV5-3 is an ORF; its function is uncertain. The source material was naive CD4+ T cells sorted from blood. The subset is: CD45RA+ positively selected. CDR3 region: CARSTGQGKEKLFF. CDR3 DNA sequence: TGTGCCAGAAGCACAGGACAGGGGAAGGAAAAACTGTTTTTT.